A single TCR beta chain is shown here with its context. Its antigen is unknown. The sample comes from a study of T cell responses to AZD1222 COVID-19 vaccine. As for the study in general: Whether given at about 4 or about 12 weeks, second doses were pooled. The study's findings and limits: A mostly white British donor set with more females was recruited, and clonal diversity was possibly underestimated. Baseline antibody screening turned up just a handful of seropositive AZD1222 recipients. After the peak T cell response, and only then, were repertoires sampled.

Produced via immunoSEQ multiplex PCR; TCRdb's table is partial and in-frame only. The profile shows over 110,000 clones, approximately 90% of them singletons. Trimming removed 0 bases at V and 2 bases at J, with 11 bases between. The CDR3 is made up of 16 amino acids. Germline V gene lookup returns CDR1 MGHRA and CDR2 YSYEKL. The chain employs TRBV4-1 and TRBJ1-3, with D perhaps matching TRBD1 (5 bases). This TCR was sampled from an adult in good health. The sample was peripheral blood, taken on day 0 of AZD1222 vaccination. CDR3 sequence: CASSQEGPRTGNTIYF. CDR3 DNA: TGCGCCAGCAGCCAAGAGGGACCCAGGACTGGAAACACCATATATTTT.